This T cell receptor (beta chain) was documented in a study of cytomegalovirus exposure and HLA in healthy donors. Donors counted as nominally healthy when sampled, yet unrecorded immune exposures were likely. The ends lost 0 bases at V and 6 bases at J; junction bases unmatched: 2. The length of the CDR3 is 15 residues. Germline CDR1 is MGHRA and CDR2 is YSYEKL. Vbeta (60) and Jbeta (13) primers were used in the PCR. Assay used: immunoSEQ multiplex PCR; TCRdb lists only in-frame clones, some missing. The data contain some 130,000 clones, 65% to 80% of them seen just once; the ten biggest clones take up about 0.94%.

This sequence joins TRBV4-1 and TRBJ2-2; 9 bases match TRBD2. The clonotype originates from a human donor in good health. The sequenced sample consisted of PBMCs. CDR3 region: CASSQDGGGAGELFF. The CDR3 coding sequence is TGCGCCAGCAGCCAAGACGGCGGGGGGGCCGGGGAGCTGTTTTTT.